These 30 T cell receptor beta chains were all obtained from the same sample, sequenced in a study of vaccination and CD4 T cells after COVID-19. Treatment denoted: approximately nine-day PBMC culture with coronavirus spike peptide pools or control peptides (ViraFEST assay). The Oncomine TCR Beta short-read assay sequenced DNA from cultured CD4+ T cells. TCRdb called the PCR reads again in MiXCR, with one record for every CDR3 protein. This table holds 15,000 or so distinct CDR3 sequences, less than 30% found once. No antigen has been assigned to these receptors. Specimen: cultured CD4+ T cells from blood. These receptors were collected from a human donor with COVID-19.

This clonotype was seen a handful of times. This chain uses TRBV15 with TRBJ2-1; D gene ambiguous. Germline CDR1 reads LNHNV; CDR2 reads YYDKDF (reference sequence). V was trimmed by 3 bases and J by 2 bases, leaving 17 bases between them. The CDR3 length is 17 residues. Here the CDR3 DNA reads TGTGCCACCAGCAGGGTAGGACGCCCCAGGACCTACAATGAGCAGTTCTTC. It codes for CATSRVGRPRTYNEQFF.

CDR3 sequence reads: CASKHRGRETQYF. Written as DNA, the CDR3 is TGTGCCAGCAAACACAGGGGTCGGGAGACCCAGTACTTC. V usage is TRBV6-1 and J usage is TRBJ2-5; 7 bases are shared with TRBD1. The germline V gene encodes CDR1 MNHNS and CDR2 SASEGT. The CDR3 is made up of 13 amino acids. Trimming removed 7 bases from V and 5 bases from J; junction bases left unmatched: 7.

This chain connects TRBV20-1 to TRBJ1-4; TRBD1 agrees at 7 bases. The CDR3 runs to 18 residues. Per germline, CDR1 DFQATT and CDR2 SNEGSKA (reference sequence). Losses at the gene ends were 0 bases for V and 2 bases for J; bases not matched to a gene: 12. The DNA for the CDR3 is TGCAGTGCTAGAGATCCCAGGGGGGCGTCGGTGACTAATGAAAAACTGTTTTTT. The encoded protein is CSARDPRGASVTNEKLFF.

V and J are TRBV6-1 and TRBJ2-7; maybe TRBD1 (6 bases). This CDR3 contains 15 residues. CDR1 MNHNS and CDR2 SASEGT come from the germline V gene. V was pared by 1 base and J by 0 bases, with 10 bases between. This CDR3 is CASSEDRTVSYEQYF. The CDR3 DNA reads as TGTGCCAGCAGTGAAGACCGGACAGTCTCCTACGAGCAGTACTTC.

This clonotype is judged medium-sized (0.01 to 0.1%). V usage is TRBV20-1 and J usage is TRBJ1-5; D perhaps matches TRBD1 (5 bases). This CDR3 has 15 amino acids. V shed 6 bases and J shed 4 bases, with 19 bases lying between them. Looked up from germline, CDR1 is DFQATT and CDR2 is SNEGSKA (reference sequence). The CDR3 region has the DNA TGCAGTGCCCTGACGCGGGGGGGATATAATCAGCCCCAGCATTTT. Its translation: CSALTRGGYNQPQHF.

The rearrangement uses TRBV2 and TRBJ2-7; D call uncertain. Trimming took 11 bases from V and 6 from J, leaving 23 bases between them. Germline values: CDR1 SNHLY, CDR2 FYNNEI. This CDR3 has 14 residues. The CDR3, as DNA: TGTGCCGGCTTAAGGGCCGTAGGGTTAAGCGAGCAGTACTTC. This codes for CAGLRAVGLSEQYF.

This chain connects TRBV5-1 to TRBJ2-1; a possible D gene is TRBD1 (6 bases). V was pared by 5 bases and J by 0 bases, with 9 bases between. Looked up from germline, CDR1 is SGHRS and CDR2 is YFSETQ. The CDR3 is 14 residues long. The CDR3 DNA reads as TGCGCCAGCAGTAAGGACAGCTCCTACAATGAGCAGTTCTTC. It is translated as CASSKDSSYNEQFF. The whole variable domain, filled in from reference TRBV5-1 and TRBJ2-1, reads KAGVTQTPRYLIKTRGQQVTLSCSPISGHRSVSWYQQTPGQGLQFLFEYFSETQRNKGNFPGRFSGRQFSNSRSEMNVSTLELGDSALYLCASSKDSSYNEQFFGPGTRLTVL.

Written as DNA, the CDR3 is TGTGCCAGCAATCAAATGGGGACGCAGTATTTT. Residues: CASNQMGTQYF. This chain links TRBV12-3 or TRBV12-4 with TRBJ2-3; D is undetermined. The CDR3 contains 11 residues. Trimming left V 7 bases short and J 9 bases short, with 11 bases between.

This clonotype is medium-sized within its sample. The V gene is TRBV7-9, the J gene TRBJ1-3; 7 bases are a match to TRBD1. V trimming: 5 bases; J trimming: 2 bases; junction bases outside the gene matches: 3. Germline values: CDR1 SEHNR, CDR2 FQNEAQ (reference sequence). The CDR3 loop spans 14 amino acids. CDR3 bases: TGTGCCAGCAGCCCGACAGGGCCTGGAAACACCATATATTTT. This sequence encodes CASSPTGPGNTIYF. Drawing the rest from reference TRBV7-9 and TRBJ1-3, the complete variable domain is DTGVSQNPRHKITKRGQNVTFRCDPISEHNRLYWYRQTLGQGPEFLTYFQNEAQLEKSRLLSDRFSAERPKGSFSTLEIQRTEQGDSAMYLCASSPTGPGNTIYFGEGSWLTVV.

This clonotype turned up a few times. The rearrangement joins TRBV24-1 to TRBJ1-4; perhaps TRBD1 as D (6 bases). The CDR3 runs 14 residues. Trimming removed 6 bases from V and 8 bases from J, with 15 bases in between. CDR1 and CDR2 from the germline V gene are KGHDR and SFDVKD. The CDR3 region has the DNA TGTGCCACCAGTCAAGGGGGAGTCGGGGAAAAACTGTTTTTT. It encodes CATSQGGVGEKLFF.

The chain joins TRBV27 to TRBJ2-6; D remains ambiguous. The CDR3 consists of 16 residues. Trimming stripped 3 bases from V and 0 bases from J, with 9 bases between. CDR1 MNHEY and CDR2 SMNVEV come from the germline V gene (reference sequence). CDR3 in amino acids: CASSFHKPSGANVLTF. CDR3 nucleotides: TGTGCCAGCAGTTTCCACAAACCCTCTGGGGCCAACGTCCTGACTTTC.

This clonotype was found a few times. V gene TRBV7-9 combines with J gene TRBJ2-7, with D tentatively TRBD1 (5 bases). Deletions cut 4 bases from V and 0 bases from J, with 10 bases between. Germline V gene lookup returns CDR1 SEHNR and CDR2 FQNEAQ (reference sequence). The CDR3 totals 14 residues. The CDR3 nucleotides are TGTGCCAGCAGCTCTGACAGAGCCTCCTACGAGCAGTACTTC. This encodes CASSSDRASYEQYF.

This clonotype is labeled as medium-sized. Its ends do not fully match the called genes, so a read error is possible. The CDR3 here is CASSSNRKNYDYTF. CDR3 sequence (DNA): TGTGCCAGCAGCTCAAACCGAAAGAACTATGACTACACCTTC. This rearrangement joins TRBV11-3 to TRBJ1-2; no clear D. CDR3 size: 14 residues. Germline loops: CDR1 SGHNT, CDR2 YENEEA.

The chain uses TRBV5-1 and TRBJ1-6, with a possible D match to TRBD1 (5 bases). The CDR3 has 16 residues. Between the trimmed V and J ends, which lost 3 bases and 7 bases, there was a span of 17 bases. The germline V gene has CDR1 SGHRS and CDR2 YFSETQ. The CDR3 loop reads CASSSDTGGGNSPLHF. Written as DNA, the CDR3 is TGCGCCAGCAGCTCGGACACTGGGGGGGGGAATTCACCCCTCCACTTT.

This chain links TRBV28 with TRBJ2-5; no clear D gene. V gave up 6 bases and J gave up 4 bases, with 6 bases separating them. The CDR3 totals 11 residues. Germline assignment: CDR1 MDHEN and CDR2 SYDVKM. DNA for the CDR3: TGTGCCAGCAGGGAGAGAGAGACCCAGTACTTC. It specifies CASRERETQYF.

The gene calls are TRBV7-3 and TRBJ2-1, with 8 bases matching TRBD2. This CDR3 is 14 amino acids long. The V and J ends lost 5 bases and 6 bases, in that order; junction bases with no gene match: 6. Germline assignment: CDR1 SGHTA and CDR2 FQGTGA. The CDR3 loop is CASSPPGGANEQFF. For the CDR3, the DNA is TGTGCCAGCAGCCCCCCCGGGGGGGCCAATGAGCAGTTCTTC.

The table lists this clonotype with a few counts. This rearrangement joins TRBV15 to TRBJ2-5; 9 bases fit TRBD2. The germline V gene encodes CDR1 LNHNV and CDR2 YYDKDF (reference sequence). V gave up 4 bases and J gave up 5 bases; unmatched junction bases: 5. The CDR3 is made up of 14 amino acids. CDR3 sequence (DNA): TGTGCCACCAGCACTGGACTAGCGCGGGAGACCCAGTACTTC. It encodes CATSTGLARETQYF.

This sequence joins TRBV6-2 or TRBV6-3 and TRBJ2-2, with D perhaps assigned TRBD1 or TRBD2 (5 bases each). V was shortened by 2 bases and J by 5 bases, with 6 bases between the two germline ends. Per germline, CDR1 MNHEY and CDR2 SVGEGT. The CDR3 sequence is 13 residues long. The CDR3 DNA is TGTGCCAGCAGTTACGGGGGTACCGGGGAGCTGTTTTTT. Translation gives CASSYGGTGELFF.

The rearrangement links TRBV19 to TRBJ2-3, with 9 bases lining up with TRBD1. Germline V gives CDR1 LNHDA, CDR2 SQIVND (reference sequence). Unmatched junction bases numbered 3, after V lost 2 bases and J lost 3 bases. The CDR3 sequence is 15 residues long. The CDR3: CASSIQDRGTDTQYF. The CDR3 DNA follows: TGTGCCAGTAGTATACAGGACAGGGGAACAGATACGCAGTATTTT.

This clonotype has a handful of counts. The gene calls are TRBV27 and TRBJ2-3, with 14 bases matching TRBD2. J lost 2 bases, V lost 6 bases, and 10 bases had no gene match. Germline CDR1 and CDR2: MNHEY and SMNVEV (reference sequence). The CDR3 is made up of 18 amino acids. The CDR3 coding sequence is TGTGCCAGCAGCCCAAGGCCGGGACTAGCGGGGGCCACAGATACGCAGTATTTT. Protein product: CASSPRPGLAGATDTQYF.

The chain joins TRBV28 to TRBJ2-7; D might be TRBD1 (6 bases). Deletions cut 7 bases from V and 3 bases from J, with 16 bases between. CDR1 and CDR2 from the germline V gene are MDHEN and SYDVKM. This CDR3 contains 14 residues. The CDR3 is CASTPRDTIYEQYF. CDR3 nucleotides: TGTGCCAGCACTCCCCGGGACACTATCTACGAGCAGTACTTC.

This clonotype was found a few times. V and J are TRBV6-1 and TRBJ1-2; a possible D gene is TRBD1 (6 bases). The CDR3 loop spans 13 amino acids. V lost 10 bases to trimming and J lost 1 base, with 13 bases between them. The germline V gene has CDR1 MNHNS and CDR2 SASEGT. The CDR3 DNA follows: TGTGCCACCACTCAGGGGAATAACTATGGCTACACCTTC. As protein: CATTQGNNYGYTF.

This clonotype was detected a few times. The rearrangement uses TRBV19 and TRBJ1-1; D remains ambiguous. Germline V gives CDR1 LNHDA, CDR2 SQIVND (reference sequence). V was clipped by 7 bases and J by 2 bases, with 14 bases between them. The CDR3 loop spans 14 amino acids. CDR3 bases: TGTGCCAGTAATGCCCACCGGGAAAACACTGAAGCTTTCTTT. The encoded protein is CASNAHRENTEAFF.

The J gene is TRBJ2-1, the V gene TRBV6-5, with a weak D call TRBD2 (6 bases). The V gene's germline CDR1 is MNHEY and CDR2 SVGAGI. The CDR3 runs to 15 residues. Deletions cut 2 bases from V and 8 bases from J, with 16 bases between. The CDR3 is CASSYLSLGGDEQFF. The CDR3 DNA reads as TGTGCCAGCAGTTACCTCTCCCTGGGAGGCGATGAGCAGTTCTTC.

This clonotype is medium-sized in the sample. This chain uses TRBV6-1 with TRBJ1-2; D unclear. The germline V and J ends were trimmed by 10 bases and 3 bases, with 15 bases remaining between them. The CDR3 contains 13 residues. Per the germline V gene, CDR1 is MNHNS and CDR2 is SASEGT. The CDR3 coding sequence is TGTGCCAACCGCGATTCGGTGGACTATGGCTACACCTTC. This translates into CANRDSVDYGYTF.

The rearrangement links TRBV7-3 to TRBJ1-6, with no clear D. The CDR3 is made up of 15 amino acids. The V gene's germline CDR1 is SGHTA and CDR2 FQGTGA. The V gene lost 5 bases and the J gene lost 9 bases, with 17 bases spanning the gap. The CDR3 loop reads CASSLGIGIGSPLHF. The CDR3 DNA reads as TGTGCCAGCAGCCTGGGTATCGGGATAGGTTCACCCCTCCACTTT.

The CDR3 loop is CASSLSLARSTDTQYF. The CDR3 bases are TGTGCCAGCAGCCTATCCCTAGCGCGGAGCACAGATACGCAGTATTTT. The gene calls are TRBV11-2 and TRBJ2-3; D perhaps matches TRBD2 (6 bases). Germline CDR1 reads SGHAT; CDR2 reads FQNNGV. The CDR3 sequence is 16 residues long. Trimming shortened V by 5 bases and J by 0 bases, and 15 bases separated the two germline ends.

The table lists this clonotype with a count of one. This CDR3 reads CASSLARSEQETQYF. Written as DNA, the CDR3 is TGTGCCAGCAGCTTAGCGAGGTCAGAACAAGAGACCCAGTACTTC. This chain links TRBV7-2 with TRBJ2-5; no clear D. This CDR3 spans 15 amino acids. Germline V gives CDR1 SGHTA, CDR2 FQGNSA. The V gene lost 0 bases and the J gene lost 2 bases, with 10 bases spanning the gap.

The chain combines TRBV5-1 with TRBJ2-2; D call uncertain. Germline CDR1 SGHRS, CDR2 YFSETQ. The CDR3 runs 14 residues. Between the trimmed V and J ends, which lost 2 bases and 1 base, there was a span of 6 bases. The CDR3 DNA reads as TGCGCCAGCAGCTTCTCCGGGAACACCGGGGAGCTGTTTTTT. Its translation is CASSFSGNTGELFF.

This chain's CDR3 is CASTLQTENTEAFF. CDR3 DNA: TGTGCCAGCACCCTACAGACAGAAAACACTGAAGCTTTCTTT. The V gene is TRBV6-1, the J gene TRBJ1-1, with D possibly being TRBD1 (5 bases). This CDR3 is built from 14 residues. Germline lookup yields CDR1 MNHNS and CDR2 SASEGT. V dropped 7 bases and J dropped 2 bases, with 14 bases sitting between them.